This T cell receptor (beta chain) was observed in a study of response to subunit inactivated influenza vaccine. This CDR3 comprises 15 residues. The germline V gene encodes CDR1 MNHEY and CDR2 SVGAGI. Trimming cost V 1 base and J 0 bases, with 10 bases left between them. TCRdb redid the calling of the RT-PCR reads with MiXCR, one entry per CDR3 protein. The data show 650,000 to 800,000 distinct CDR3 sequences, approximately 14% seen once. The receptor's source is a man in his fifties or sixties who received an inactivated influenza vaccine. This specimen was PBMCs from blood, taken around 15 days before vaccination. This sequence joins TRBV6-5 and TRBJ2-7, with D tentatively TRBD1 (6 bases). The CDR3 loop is CASSYWTDSSYEQYF. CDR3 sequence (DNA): TGTGCCAGCAGTTACTGGACGGACAGCTCCTACGAGCAGTACTTC.